This is a list of T cell receptor beta chains from one sample in a study of blood T cell repertoires in COVID-19. Profiling relied on immunoSEQ multiplex PCR, and the TCRdb table lists in-frame clones only, not all of them. The sample lists 200,000 to 250,000 clones, about 87% occurring once. What was sequenced was peripheral blood. The source is a man between 65 and 85 years old with acute or convalescent COVID-19. CDR3s include the opening cysteine and the closing phenylalanine or tryptophan. Fields, in order: clone size, V gene, CDR3 protein. A row's size may be missing; if present it is once, few, many or a size class.

many,TRBV29-1,CSVEEGAYEQYF
.,TRBV9,CASSVLDRGLSTDTQYF
.,TRBV6-2/TRBV6-3,CASSYPGQRIYNEQFF
.,TRBV19,CASSIGQGRAGELFF
once,TRBV7-9,CASSPTARENTEAFF
few,TRBV10-3,CAIRITSGSDNEQFF
.,TRBV7-3,CASSLGLVNEQFF
.,TRBV2,CASSLTSREQFF
.,TRBV27,CASSFGQGAPGYTF
.,TRBV28,CASSLRGTGVSEQYF
.,TRBV9,CASSVATGPYEQYF